A few counts support the clone carrying this TCR beta chain. The data are from a study of blood T cell repertoires in COVID-19. Study-level information: The United States, Italy and Spain were the sources of the acute and convalescent COVID-19 samples. The analysed material was cDNA or gDNA that came from T cells, B-cell-depleted T cells, or PBMCs.

This CDR3 comprises 15 residues. Trimming took 8 bases from V and 3 from J, leaving 16 bases between them. Germline V CDR1 and CDR2: KGHDR, SFDVKD. Original methodology: By means of reference gene primer amplification, nucleated cell counts were estimated. Sequenced by immunoSEQ multiplex PCR; TCRdb stores in-frame clones only, minus some. D and trimming were read from the DNA, whereas the V and J calls and clone size are those reported in that table. There are some 350,000 clones in the sample; 80% to 90% occur only once, and around 3% lies in the top ten. The gene calls are TRBV24-1 and TRBJ1-3; D not certain. The source is a man aged 30-40 years with active or convalescent COVID-19. Sequencing was performed on peripheral blood. The CDR3 sequence is CATKAKRTNGNTIYF. CDR3 coding DNA: TGTGCCACCAAAGCGAAGAGAACGAATGGAAACACCATATATTTT.